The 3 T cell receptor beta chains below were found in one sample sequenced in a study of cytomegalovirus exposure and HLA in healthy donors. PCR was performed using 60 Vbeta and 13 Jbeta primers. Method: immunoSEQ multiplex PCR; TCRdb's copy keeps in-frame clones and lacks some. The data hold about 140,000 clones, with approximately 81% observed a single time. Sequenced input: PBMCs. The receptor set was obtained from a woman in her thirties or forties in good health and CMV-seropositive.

CDR3 residues: CASSFGSSGNTIYF. The DNA of the CDR3 is TGTGCCAGCAGTTTCGGTTCCTCTGGAAACACCATATATTTT. The chain has TRBV6-5 and TRBJ1-3, with D unresolved. This CDR3 is built from 14 residues. The V and J ends lost 4 bases and 0 bases respectively, with 7 bases between them. Germline-derived CDR1 and CDR2 are MNHEY and SVGAGI.

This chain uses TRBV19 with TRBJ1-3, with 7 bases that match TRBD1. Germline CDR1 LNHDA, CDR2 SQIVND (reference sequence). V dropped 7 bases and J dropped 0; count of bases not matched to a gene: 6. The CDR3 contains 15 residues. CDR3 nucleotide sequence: TGTGCCAGTATCCGGGACAGTAGCTCTGGAAACACCATATATTTT. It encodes CASIRDSSSGNTIYF.

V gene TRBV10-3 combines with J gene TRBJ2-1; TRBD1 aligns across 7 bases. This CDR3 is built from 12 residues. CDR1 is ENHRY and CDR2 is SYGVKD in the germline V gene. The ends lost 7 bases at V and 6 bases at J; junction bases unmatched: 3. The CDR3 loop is CAITGQANEQFF. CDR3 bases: TGTGCCATCACCGGACAGGCCAATGAGCAGTTCTTC.